This entry concerns a single T cell receptor (beta chain). TCRdb keeps only in-frame clones here, not all; method: immunoSEQ multiplex PCR. The sample consists of over 200,000 clones, roughly 88% of them appearing once. V shed 2 bases and J shed 8 bases, with 15 bases lying between them. The CDR3 is 14 amino acids. Germline CDR1 SGHTA, CDR2 FQGTGA. These data come from a study of blood T cell repertoires in COVID-19. The material sequenced was peripheral blood. The rearrangement links TRBV7-3 to TRBJ1-1; TRBD1 is a possible D gene (5 bases). The TCR was taken from a man between 18 and 35 years old with active or convalescent COVID-19. The CDR3 region is CASSLGAGPGEAFF. The CDR3, as DNA: TGTGCCAGCAGCTTAGGGGCAGGGCCCGGGGAAGCTTTCTTT.